A single T cell receptor (beta chain) is shown here with its context. It has no known antigen specificity. No qualities accompany the bases; no much larger clone lies one base away. The donors were healthy, HIV-negative adults with no recently reported acute infections or vaccinations. Every donor was a Caucasian adult living in Nashville, Tennessee, USA. CD4+ T cells were enriched through magnetic negative selection, after which naive cells were positively selected on CD45RA and the remaining negative fraction served as the memory subset. Blood was collected by leukapheresis, and PBMCs were isolated by Ficoll-Histopaque density gradient centrifugation and then cryopreserved in liquid nitrogen vapor phase. Analytical flow cytometry was used to check the purity and quantity of every magnetically sorted T cell population. From each sorted fraction, genomic DNA was isolated and quantified by UV absorbance on a Nanodrop 2000c.

TCR CDR3 regions were amplified from genomic DNA by multiplex PCR using the deep immunoSEQ assay. For each cell subset, the extracted genomic DNA was distributed evenly across all wells of several immunoSEQ 96-well plates, and each plate served as one replicate. For sorted subsets, approximately 210 ng of genomic DNA, equivalent to 25,000 to 35,000 T cell genomes, went into each replicate PCR. The purified libraries were quantified using a Qubit 3.0 fluorometer, sized with a Bioanalyzer 2100, and then quantified again using the KAPA Library Quantification kit. A separate single-read 150-cycle Illumina NextSeq 550 flow cell was used to sequence each immunoSEQ 96-well plate. The authors processed their data as follows. Because the immunoSEQ output held only junctional sequences and lacked quality scores, the filtering could not match the filtering applied to full-length reads. Sequences were annotated with PyIR, a Python wrapper for IgBLAST v1.9, using IMGT germline references to assign V/J genes and CDR3. Reads were filtered out if the reads had weak V/J assignments (E-value above 1e-6), no CDR3, stop codons, out-of-frame junctions, or ambiguous translated residues. A V3J clonotype was defined by an identical inferred V gene, J gene, and CDR3 amino acid sequence. The percentage overlap between two repertoires was calculated by dividing the number of shared unique clonotypes by the size of the smaller repertoire. Repertoire richness was assessed with RTK rarefaction, the Chao1 estimator, and Recon v2.1 estimates of unobserved clonotypes. Generation probabilities for all TCRbeta clonotypes obtained by the gDNA method from a handful of donors were computed using OLGA. TCRdb holds this immuneACCESS table with in-frame rearrangements only. Some clones are missing; in checked studies, unresolved V genes explain under half, and the rest has no known cause. V and J calls and clone size are as listed in that table; D and trimming were resolved from the DNA. For this sample the table gives roughly 2.2 million clones, of which approximately 93% were detected only once. The top ten clones comprise under 0.45% of the sample.

These data are taken from a study of shared clonotypes between healthy human individuals (dated by TCRdb to 2020 to 2022). With regard to the full study: The cohort included a few men and two women between 18 and 49 years of age. For each donor, CD4 naive and CD4 memory were each run on three plates, CD8 naive on two plates, and CD8 memory on one plate. To estimate repertoire size and how much clonotype sharing occurs between individuals, the study deeply sequenced the blood TCR repertoires of 4 to 6 healthy adults. To increase sequencing depth and limit assay-specific biases, different laboratories used diverse techniques to prepare libraries and sequence TCR repertoires. Per donor, leukapheresis produced somewhere between about 0.94 and 9 billion PBMCs. Points the paper makes about the study in general: Because the study included only a small number of donors, the genetic and exposure-history diversity represented was limited. Compared with non-shared clonotypes, the clonotypes found in all four sorted-subset donors had higher generation probabilities. Rarefaction of sorted-subset datasets indicated incomplete sequencing despite the large sequencing depth. When a few donors were compared, the shared fraction of clonotypes was about 5% for naive CD4, more than 3% for naive CD8, roughly 2.5% for memory CD4, and 0.4% for memory CD8. Sampling was restricted to blood, and TCR repertoires in tissues likely differ from the TCR repertoires found in blood. Based on pairwise subsampling, the degree of clonotype sharing among donors was expected to be affected by sequencing depth. Estimated clonotype richness was generally larger for naive than for memory subsets.

The germline V end is reduced by 3 bases and the J end by 3 bases; junction bases left unmatched: 1. The CDR3 has 14 amino acids, counting the end cysteine and phenylalanine. Here the CDR3 DNA is all that survives: 42 bases in frame from base 1. Reading the germline V gene gives CDR1 SGHTA and CDR2 FQGNSA. The chain joins TRBV7-2 to TRBJ2-5; TRBD2 aligns with 10 central bases. Sequencing used naive CD4+ T cells from PBMCs. The intended sense of this specimen's cell subset or site label: CD45RA+ positively selected. The TCR comes from a man aged 18 to 29 in good health. Some clones in this sample may be carry-over from other donors' samples. CDR3 loop: CASSFGLAEETQYF. The nucleotides read TGTGCCAGCAGCTTTGGACTAGCGGAAGAGACCCAGTACTTC.